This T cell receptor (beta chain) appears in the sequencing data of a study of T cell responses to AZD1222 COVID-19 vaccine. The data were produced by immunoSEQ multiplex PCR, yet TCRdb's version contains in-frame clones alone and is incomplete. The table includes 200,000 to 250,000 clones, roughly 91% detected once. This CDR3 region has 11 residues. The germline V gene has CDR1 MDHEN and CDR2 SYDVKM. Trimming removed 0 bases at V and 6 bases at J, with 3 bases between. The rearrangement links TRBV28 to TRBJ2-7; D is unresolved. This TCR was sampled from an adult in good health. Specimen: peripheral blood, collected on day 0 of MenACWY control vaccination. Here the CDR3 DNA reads TGTGCCAGCAGTTTATGGTCCGAGCAGTACTTC. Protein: CASSLWSEQYF.